A single TCR beta chain is shown here with its context. Its antigen target is currently unknown. Nothing much larger sits one base from this clone, and base qualities are not available. The entry originates in a study of blood T cell repertoires in COVID-19 (TCRdb year 2020). In terms of the full investigation: The collaborator samples originated in the United States, Italy and Spain and spanned the acute and convalescent phases of COVID-19. The prospective study material was composed of cDNA or gDNA derived from T cells, B-cell-depleted T cells, or PBMCs. Subjects who had been exposed to COVID-19, were actively infected with it, or had recovered from it provided the deeply sampled blood TCRbeta repertoires that made up the dataset. A freely available public database, intended as a resource for researchers studying the immune response to SARS-CoV-2, is where the repertoires were released. Samples came from the ongoing ImmuneRACE study (first 160 participants) plus 1,254 subjects from 6 global collaborators. The sample metadata nearly always contained a de-identified subject ID, COVID-19 status, age in years and sex. Where HLA class I and class II types were available, the types were taken from metadata supplied by the sample provider, not from assay-based typing.

Each collaborating institution followed its own protocols to collect whole blood in K2EDTA tubes. For TCRbeta analysis, collaborators shipped samples as frozen whole blood, isolated PBMCs, or DNA extracted from either of those sample types. Overall results and qualifications from the work: The amount of clinical and demographic metadata varied by source and participant and was provided uncurated.

TCRbeta CDR3 regions were amplified from genomic DNA using the immunoSEQ Assay, a bias-controlled multiplex PCR. Per the original workflow: The number of nucleated cells in each sample was estimated from the amplification of reference gene primers within the assay. To quantify the absolute abundance of each unique TCRbeta CDR3 rearrangement, sequence reads were collapsed and filtered. For each sample, productive Simpson clonality was calculated as the square root of Simpson's diversity index over productive rearrangements. The immuneACCESS repertoire file appears here via TCRdb, limited to in-frame rearrangements. These files lack a portion of the clones; in checked studies, under half of the deficit traces to unresolved V genes, and the cause of the others is not known. For V, J and clone size, that table is used; D and trimming come from the DNA. Present in this sample are 150,000 to 200,000 clones, 60% to 80% of which were seen just once. 17% of the sample comes from the top ten.

From the cysteine up to the phenylalanine, the CDR3 has a length of 13 residues. Just the 39-base CDR3 DNA is kept, in frame starting at base 1. Trimming takes 9 bases from V and 3 bases from J, and the germline ends sit 14 bases apart. CDR1 and CDR2, per the germline V gene, are KGHDR and SFDVKD. The V gene is TRBV24-1 and the J gene is TRBJ2-7; a tentative D call is TRBD2 (6 bases match). Sequenced: peripheral blood. This TCR derives from a man aged 55-75 years with active or convalescent COVID-19. The CDR3 protein: CATSAGTYYEQYF. The nucleotide sequence reads as follows: TGTGCCACCTCGGCGGGAACATACTACGAGCAGTACTTC.